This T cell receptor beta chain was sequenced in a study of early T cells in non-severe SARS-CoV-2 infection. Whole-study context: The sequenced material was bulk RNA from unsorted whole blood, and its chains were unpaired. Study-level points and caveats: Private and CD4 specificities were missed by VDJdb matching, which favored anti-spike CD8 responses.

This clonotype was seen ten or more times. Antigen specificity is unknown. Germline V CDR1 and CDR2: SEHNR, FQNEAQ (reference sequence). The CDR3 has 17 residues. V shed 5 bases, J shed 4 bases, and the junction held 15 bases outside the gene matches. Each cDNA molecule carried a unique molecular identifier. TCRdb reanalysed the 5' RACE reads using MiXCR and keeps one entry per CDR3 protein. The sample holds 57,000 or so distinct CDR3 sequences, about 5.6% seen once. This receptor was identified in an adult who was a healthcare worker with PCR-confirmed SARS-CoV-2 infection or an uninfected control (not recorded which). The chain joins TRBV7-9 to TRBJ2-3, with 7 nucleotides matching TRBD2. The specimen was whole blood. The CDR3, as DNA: TGTGCCAGCAGCGCCTTCAGGCAGCGGGGAACCTCAGATACGCAGTATTTT. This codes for CASSAFRQRGTSDTQYF. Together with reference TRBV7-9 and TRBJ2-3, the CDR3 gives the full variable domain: DTGVSQNPRHKITKRGQNVTFRCDPISEHNRLYWYRQTLGQGPEFLTYFQNEAQLEKSRLLSDRFSAERPKGSFSTLEIQRTEQGDSAMYLCASSAFRQRGTSDTQYFGPGTRLTVL.